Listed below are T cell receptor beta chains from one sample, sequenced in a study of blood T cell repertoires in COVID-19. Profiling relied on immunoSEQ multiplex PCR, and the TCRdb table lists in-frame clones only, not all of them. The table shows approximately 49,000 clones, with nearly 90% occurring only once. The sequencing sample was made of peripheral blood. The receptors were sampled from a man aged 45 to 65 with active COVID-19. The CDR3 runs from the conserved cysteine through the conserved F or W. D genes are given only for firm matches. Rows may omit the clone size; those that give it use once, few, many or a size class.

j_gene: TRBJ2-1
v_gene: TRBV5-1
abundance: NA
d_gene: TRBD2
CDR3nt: TGCGCCAGCAGCAACGGACTAGCGGAGCCCAATGAGCAGTTCTTC
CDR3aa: CASSNGLAEPNEQFF

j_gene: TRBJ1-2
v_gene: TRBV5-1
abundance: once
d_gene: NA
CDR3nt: TGCGCCAGCAGCTTGGGGACAGCATGGGGCTACACCTTC
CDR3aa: CASSLGTAWGYTF

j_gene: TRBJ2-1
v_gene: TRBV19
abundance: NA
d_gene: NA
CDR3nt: TGTGCCAGTAGTATATACAGGGATGAGCAGTTCTTC
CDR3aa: CASSIYRDEQFF

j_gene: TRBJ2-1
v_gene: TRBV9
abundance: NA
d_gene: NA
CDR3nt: TGTGCCAGCAGCGTAGTTGTCGCGGGTCTCGGCAATGAGCAGTTCTTC
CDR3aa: CASSVVVAGLGNEQFF

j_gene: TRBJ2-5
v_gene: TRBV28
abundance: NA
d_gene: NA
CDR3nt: TGTGCCAGCAGTTTACCTGGGGAGCGTCAAGAGACCCAGTACTTC
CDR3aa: CASSLPGERQETQYF

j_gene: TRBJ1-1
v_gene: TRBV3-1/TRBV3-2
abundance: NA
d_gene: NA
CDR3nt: TGTGCCAGCAGCCCGGTCCGGGGGGGCACCACGGCTTTCTTT
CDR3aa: CASSPVRGGTTAFF

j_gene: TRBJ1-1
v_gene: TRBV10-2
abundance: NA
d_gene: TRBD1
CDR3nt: TGCGCCAGCAGTTTACAGGGGCTGGCCACTGAAGCTTTCTTT
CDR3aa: CASSLQGLATEAFF

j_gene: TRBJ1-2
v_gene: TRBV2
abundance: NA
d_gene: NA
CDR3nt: TGTGCCAGCAGTTCCATTGCTAACTATGGCTACACCTTC
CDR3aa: CASSSIANYGYTF

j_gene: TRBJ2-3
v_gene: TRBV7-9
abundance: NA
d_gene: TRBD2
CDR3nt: TGTGCCAGCAGCACTAGCGGGGGGGCTCGGGCAGATACGCAGTATTTT
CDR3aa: CASSTSGGARADTQYF

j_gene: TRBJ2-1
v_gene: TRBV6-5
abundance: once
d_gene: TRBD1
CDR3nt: TGTGCCAGCGCTGAAAGGGGGCGAAGCAATGAGCAGTTCTTC
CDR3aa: CASAERGRSNEQFF

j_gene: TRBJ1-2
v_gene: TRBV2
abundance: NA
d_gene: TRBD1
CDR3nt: TGTGCCAGCACAGGGGGTCGCTTATACGGCTACACCTTC
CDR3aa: CASTGGRLYGYTF

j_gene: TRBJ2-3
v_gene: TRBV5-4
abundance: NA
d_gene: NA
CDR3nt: TGTGCCAGCAGCCTCCGAGGTAATGGACTAACTAGCACAGATACGCAGTATTTT
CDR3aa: CASSLRGNGLTSTDTQYF

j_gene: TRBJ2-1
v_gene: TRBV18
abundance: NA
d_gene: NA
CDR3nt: TGTGCCAGCTCACCAATGGTACAGTCCTACAATGAGCAGTTCTTC
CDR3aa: CASSPMVQSYNEQFF

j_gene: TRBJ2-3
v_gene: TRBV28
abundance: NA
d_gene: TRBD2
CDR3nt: TGTGCCAGCAGTCCATCTAGCGGGAGCAGGGCAGATACGCAGTATTTT
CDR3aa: CASSPSSGSRADTQYF

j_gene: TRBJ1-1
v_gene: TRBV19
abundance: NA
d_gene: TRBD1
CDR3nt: TGTGCCAGTATCCGGTATGGGACAGGAGGTACTGAAGCTTTCTTT
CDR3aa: CASIRYGTGGTEAFF

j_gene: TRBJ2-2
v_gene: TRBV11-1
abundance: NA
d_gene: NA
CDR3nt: TGTGCCAGCAGGTGGGGGGAAACCGGGGAGCTGTTTTTT
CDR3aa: CASRWGETGELFF

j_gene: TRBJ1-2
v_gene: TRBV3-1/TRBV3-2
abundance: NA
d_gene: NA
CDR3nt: TGTGCCAGCAGCCGAACCGGGACTCCTAGGGGCTACACCTTC
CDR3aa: CASSRTGTPRGYTF

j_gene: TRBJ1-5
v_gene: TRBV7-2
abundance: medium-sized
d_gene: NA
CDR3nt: TGTGCCAGCAACATGGGGGGGTATAGCAATCAGCCCCAGCATTTT
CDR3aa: CASNMGGYSNQPQHF

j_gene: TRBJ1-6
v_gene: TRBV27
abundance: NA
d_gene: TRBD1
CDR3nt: TGTGCCAGCACCAAGACAGGGGTTGGGTATAATTCACCCCTCCACTTT
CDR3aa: CASTKTGVGYNSPLHF

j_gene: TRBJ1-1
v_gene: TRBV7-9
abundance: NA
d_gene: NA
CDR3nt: TGTGCCAGCAGCTTAGCACGGGGGAACACTGAAGCTTTCTTT
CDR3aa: CASSLARGNTEAFF

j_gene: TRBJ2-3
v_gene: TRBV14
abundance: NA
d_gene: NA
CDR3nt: TGTGCCAGCAGCCAAGGGTACAGGAGCCCGGGCTTTACGCAGTATTTT
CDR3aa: CASSQGYRSPGFTQYF

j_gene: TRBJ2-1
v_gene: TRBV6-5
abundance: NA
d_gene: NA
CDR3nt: TGTGCCAGCAGTTACCGGTCCGTCAATGAGCAGTTCTTC
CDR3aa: CASSYRSVNEQFF

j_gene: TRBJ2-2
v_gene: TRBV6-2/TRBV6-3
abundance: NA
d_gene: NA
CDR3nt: TGTGCCAGCAGTTCCGCCGGGGCCGGGGAGCTGTTTTTT
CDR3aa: CASSSAGAGELFF

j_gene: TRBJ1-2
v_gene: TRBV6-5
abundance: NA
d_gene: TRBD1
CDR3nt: TGTGCCAGCAGGATAACAGGGGCCTATGGCTACACCTTC
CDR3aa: CASRITGAYGYTF

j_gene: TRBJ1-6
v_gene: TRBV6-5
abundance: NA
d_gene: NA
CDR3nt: TGTGCCAGCTTTGACATTCTCGCCTATAATTCACCCCTCCACTTT
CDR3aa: CASFDILAYNSPLHF

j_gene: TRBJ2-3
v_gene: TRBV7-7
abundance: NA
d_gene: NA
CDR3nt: TGTGCTAGCAGCTTAGTTGGCGGGGGCACAGATACGCAGTATTTT
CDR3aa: CASSLVGGGTDTQYF

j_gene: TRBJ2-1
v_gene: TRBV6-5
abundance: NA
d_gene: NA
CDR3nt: TGTGCCAGCAGCCATTCACAGGACAATGAGCAGTTCTTC
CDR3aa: CASSHSQDNEQFF

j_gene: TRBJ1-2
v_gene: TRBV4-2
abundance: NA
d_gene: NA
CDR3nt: TGTGCCAGCAGCCAAGAGGGGACTCGGGTACACTTC
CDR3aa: CASSQEGTRVHF

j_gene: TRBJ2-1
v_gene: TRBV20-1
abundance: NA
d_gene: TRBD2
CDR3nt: TGCAGTGCTAGGCGAGCGGGGGAGCAGTTCTTC
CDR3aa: CSARRAGEQFF

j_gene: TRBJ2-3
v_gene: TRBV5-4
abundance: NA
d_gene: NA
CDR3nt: TGTGCCAGCAGCAAGGGGGGAGGGGGCACAGATACGCAGTATTTT
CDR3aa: CASSKGGGGTDTQYF

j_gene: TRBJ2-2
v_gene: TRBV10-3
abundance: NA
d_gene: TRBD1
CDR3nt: TGTGCCATCAGTGAGTCTACAGGGGATGCCGGGGAGCTGTTTTTT
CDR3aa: CAISESTGDAGELFF

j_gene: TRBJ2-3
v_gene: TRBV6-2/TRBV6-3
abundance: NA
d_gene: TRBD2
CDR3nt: TGTGCCAGCAGTTTGGGACTAGCGGGGGGGAAATCAGATACGCAGTATTTT
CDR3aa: CASSLGLAGGKSDTQYF

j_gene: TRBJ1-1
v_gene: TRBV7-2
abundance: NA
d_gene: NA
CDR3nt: TGTGCCAGCAGCCGCGGGGGCACTGAAGCTTTCTTT
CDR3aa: CASSRGGTEAFF

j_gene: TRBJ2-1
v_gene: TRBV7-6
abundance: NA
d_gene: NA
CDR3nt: TGTGCCAGCAGCTTAGGGGCTTCTGGATGGGCAATTGAGCAGTTCTTC
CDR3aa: CASSLGASGWAIEQFF

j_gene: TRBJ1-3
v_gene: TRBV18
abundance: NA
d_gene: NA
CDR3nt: TGTGCCAGCTCACCAGGGCCAGGGTTCAGCTCTGGAAACACCATATATTTT
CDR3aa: CASSPGPGFSSGNTIYF

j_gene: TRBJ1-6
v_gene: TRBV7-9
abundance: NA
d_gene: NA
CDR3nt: TGTGCCAGCAGCTTACCCACGGTGGGCTCACCCCTCCACTTT
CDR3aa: CASSLPTVGSPLHF

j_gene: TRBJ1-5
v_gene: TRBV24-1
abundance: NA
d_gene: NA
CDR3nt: TGTGCCGCCACCCGGAGGGAGGATAGCAATCAGCCCCAGCATTTT
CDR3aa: CAATRREDSNQPQHF

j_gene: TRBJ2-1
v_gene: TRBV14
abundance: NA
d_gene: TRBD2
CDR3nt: TGTGCCAGCAGCCAAGTTAGACTAGCGGGAGCGGATGAGCAGTTCTTC
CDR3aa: CASSQVRLAGADEQFF

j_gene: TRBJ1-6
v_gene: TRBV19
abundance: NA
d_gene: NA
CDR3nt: TGTGCCAGTAGGGAGAGCTCCTATAATTCACCCCTCCACTTT
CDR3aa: CASRESSYNSPLHF

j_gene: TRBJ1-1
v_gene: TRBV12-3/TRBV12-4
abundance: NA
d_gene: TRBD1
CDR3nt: TGTGCCAGCAGTGTCCGGGACAGGGCTGAAGCTTTCTTT
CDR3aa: CASSVRDRAEAFF

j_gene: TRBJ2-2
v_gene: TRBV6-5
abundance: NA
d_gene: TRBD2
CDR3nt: TGTGCCAGCAGTTTGACTAGCGGGGGCGGGGAGCTGTTTTTT
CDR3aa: CASSLTSGGGELFF

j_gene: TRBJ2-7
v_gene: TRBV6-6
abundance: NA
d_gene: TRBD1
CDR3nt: TGTGCCAGCAGTTACCCCGGGACAGGGGTCTACGAGCAGTACTTC
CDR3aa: CASSYPGTGVYEQYF

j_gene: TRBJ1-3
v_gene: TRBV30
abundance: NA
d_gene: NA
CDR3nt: TGTGCCTGGAGTGGACCGAAGCAGGGTAGCAACACCATATATTTT
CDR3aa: CAWSGPKQGSNTIYF

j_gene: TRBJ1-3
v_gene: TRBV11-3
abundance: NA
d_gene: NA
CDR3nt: TGTGCCAGCAGGATGAGGACAACTTTGAGCTCTGGAAACACCATATATTTT
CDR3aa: CASRMRTTLSSGNTIYF

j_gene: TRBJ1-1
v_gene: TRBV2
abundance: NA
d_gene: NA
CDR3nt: TGTGCCAGCAGTGAGACTCTCATGAACACTGAAGCTTTCTTT
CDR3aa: CASSETLMNTEAFF

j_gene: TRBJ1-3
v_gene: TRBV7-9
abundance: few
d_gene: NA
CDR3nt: TGTGCCAGCAGCGACAGGAGTTCGGACTCTGGAAACACCATATATTTT
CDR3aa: CASSDRSSDSGNTIYF

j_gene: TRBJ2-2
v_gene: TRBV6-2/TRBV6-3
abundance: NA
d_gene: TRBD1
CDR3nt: TGTGCCAGCAGTCTGATTCCGGGACAGTACTACACCGGGGAGCTGTTTTTT
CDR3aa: CASSLIPGQYYTGELFF

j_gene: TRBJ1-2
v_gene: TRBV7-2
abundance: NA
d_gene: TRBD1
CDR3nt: TGTGCCAGCAGCTTAGAAAGGGACAGGGGCTATGGCTACACCTTC
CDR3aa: CASSLERDRGYGYTF

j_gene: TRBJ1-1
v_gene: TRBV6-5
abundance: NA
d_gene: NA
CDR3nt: TGTGCCAGCAGAAGGGGGGGCCTTTTCAACACTGAAGCTTTCTTT
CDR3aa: CASRRGGLFNTEAFF

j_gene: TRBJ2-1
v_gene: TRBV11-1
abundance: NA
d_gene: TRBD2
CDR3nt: TGTGCCAGCAGCTTTGAGCGGGAGTTGGGTGAGCAGTTCTTC
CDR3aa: CASSFERELGEQFF

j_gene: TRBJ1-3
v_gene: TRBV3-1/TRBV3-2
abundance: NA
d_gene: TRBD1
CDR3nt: TGTGCCAGCAGCCAAGGACAGGGCAGTGGAAACACCATATATTTT
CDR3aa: CASSQGQGSGNTIYF

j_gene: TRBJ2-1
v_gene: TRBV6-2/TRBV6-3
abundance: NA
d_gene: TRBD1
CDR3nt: TGTGCCAGCAGTTCCGCGGACAGGGGTCTCAATGAGCAGTTCTTC
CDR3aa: CASSSADRGLNEQFF